The 2 T cell receptor beta chains presented below share a single source sample, sequenced in a study of shared clonotypes between healthy human individuals. The protocol was immunoSEQ multiplex PCR, while the TCRdb copy is restricted to in-frame clones and leaves out a portion. Here the sample spans hundreds of thousands of clones, 70% to 80% being singletons. Sample: PBMCs. These receptors were taken from a woman aged 40 to 55 in good health. Some clones in this sample may be carry-over from other donors' samples.

The chain carries TRBV4-1 and TRBJ1-4; D may be TRBD1 (5 bases). The germline gives CDR1 MGHRA, CDR2 YSYEKL. The V and J ends lost 2 bases and 3 bases respectively, with 19 bases between them. The CDR3 has 18 residues. The CDR3 is CASSQKRAGLVANEKLFF. The CDR3 coding sequence is TGCGCCAGCAGCCAAAAAAGGGCAGGGTTGGTGGCTAATGAAAAACTGTTTTTT.

The chain joins TRBV9 to TRBJ2-1, with TRBD1 as a possible D gene (5 bases). V was cut by 4 bases and J by 8 bases, with 7 bases left in between. The germline gives CDR1 SGDLS, CDR2 YYNGEE. The length of the CDR3 is 11 residues. Here the CDR3 reads CASSPGYEQFF. In DNA, the CDR3 is TGTGCCAGCAGCCCAGGGTATGAGCAGTTCTTC.